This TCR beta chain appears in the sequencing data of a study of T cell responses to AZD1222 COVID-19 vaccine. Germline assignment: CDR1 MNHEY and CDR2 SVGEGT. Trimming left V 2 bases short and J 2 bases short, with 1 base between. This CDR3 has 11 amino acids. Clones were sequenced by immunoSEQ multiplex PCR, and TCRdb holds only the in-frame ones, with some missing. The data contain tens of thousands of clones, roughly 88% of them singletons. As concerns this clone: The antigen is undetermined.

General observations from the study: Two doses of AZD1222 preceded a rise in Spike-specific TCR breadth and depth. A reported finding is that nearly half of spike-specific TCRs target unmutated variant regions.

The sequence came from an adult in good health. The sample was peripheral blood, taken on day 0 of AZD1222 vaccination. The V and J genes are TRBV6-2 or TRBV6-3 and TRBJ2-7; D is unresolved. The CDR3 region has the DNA TGTGCCAGCAGTTACACCTACGAGCAGTACTTC. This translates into CASSYTYEQYF.